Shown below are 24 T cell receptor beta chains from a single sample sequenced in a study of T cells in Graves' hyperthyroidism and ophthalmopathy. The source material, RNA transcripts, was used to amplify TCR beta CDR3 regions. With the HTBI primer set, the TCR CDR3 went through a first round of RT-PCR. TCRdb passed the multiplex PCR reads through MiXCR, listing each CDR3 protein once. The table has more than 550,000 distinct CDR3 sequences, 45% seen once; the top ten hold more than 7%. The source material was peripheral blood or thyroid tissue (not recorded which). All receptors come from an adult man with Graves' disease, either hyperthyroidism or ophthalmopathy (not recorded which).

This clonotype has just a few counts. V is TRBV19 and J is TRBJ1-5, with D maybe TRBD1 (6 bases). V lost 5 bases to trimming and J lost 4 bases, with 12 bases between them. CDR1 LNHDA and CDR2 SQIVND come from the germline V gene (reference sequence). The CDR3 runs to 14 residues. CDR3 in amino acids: CASSLLQGNQPQHF. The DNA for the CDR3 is TGTGCCAGTAGTCTACTTCAGGGGAATCAGCCCCAGCATTTT. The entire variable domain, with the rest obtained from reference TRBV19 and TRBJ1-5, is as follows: DGGITQSPKYLFRKEGQNVTLSCEQNLNHDAMYWYRQDPGQGLRLIYYSQIVNDFQKGDIAEGYSVSREKKESFPLTVTSAQKNPTAFYLCASSLLQGNQPQHFGDGTRLSIL.

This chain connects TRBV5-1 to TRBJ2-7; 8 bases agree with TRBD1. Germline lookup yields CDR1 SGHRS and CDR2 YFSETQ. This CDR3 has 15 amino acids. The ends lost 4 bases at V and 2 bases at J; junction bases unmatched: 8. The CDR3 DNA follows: TGCGCCAGCAGCCACCAGGACAGGGAGGCCTACGAGCAGTACTTC. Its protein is CASSHQDREAYEQYF.

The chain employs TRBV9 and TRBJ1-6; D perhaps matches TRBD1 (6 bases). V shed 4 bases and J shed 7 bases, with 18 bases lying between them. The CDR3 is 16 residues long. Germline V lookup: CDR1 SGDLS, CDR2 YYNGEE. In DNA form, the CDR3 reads TGTGCCAGCAGCCAAGGGGGAGGGGGGGCGAATTCACCCCTCCACTTT. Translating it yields CASSQGGGGANSPLHF.

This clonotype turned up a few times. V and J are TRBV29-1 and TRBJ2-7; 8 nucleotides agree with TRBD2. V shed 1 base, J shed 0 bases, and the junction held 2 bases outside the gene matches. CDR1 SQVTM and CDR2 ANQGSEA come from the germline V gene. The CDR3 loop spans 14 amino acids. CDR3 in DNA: TGCAGCGTTGAAGTGGCGGGGGGCTCCTACGAGCAGTACTTC. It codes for CSVEVAGGSYEQYF.

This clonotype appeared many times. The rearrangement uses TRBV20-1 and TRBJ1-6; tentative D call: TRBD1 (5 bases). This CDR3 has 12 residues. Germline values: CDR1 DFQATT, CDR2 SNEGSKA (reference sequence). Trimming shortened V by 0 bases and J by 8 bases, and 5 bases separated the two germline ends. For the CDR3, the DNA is TGCAGTGCTAGAGACAGGGATTCACCCCTCCACTTT. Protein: CSARDRDSPLHF.

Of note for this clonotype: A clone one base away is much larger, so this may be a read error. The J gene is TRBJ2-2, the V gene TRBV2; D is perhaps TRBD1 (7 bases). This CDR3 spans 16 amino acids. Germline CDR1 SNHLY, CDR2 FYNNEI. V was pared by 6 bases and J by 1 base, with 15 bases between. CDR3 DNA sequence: TGTGCCAGCAGGCGGGACAGAACCAGGAACACCGGGGAGCTGTTTTTT. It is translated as CASRRDRTRNTGELFF.

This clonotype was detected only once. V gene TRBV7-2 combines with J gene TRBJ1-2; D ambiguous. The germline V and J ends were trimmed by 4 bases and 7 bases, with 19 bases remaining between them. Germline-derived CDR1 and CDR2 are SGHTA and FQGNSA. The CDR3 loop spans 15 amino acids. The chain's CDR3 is CASSSAPVKARGYTF. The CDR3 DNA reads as TGTGCCAGCAGCTCCGCCCCCGTAAAGGCGCGTGGCTACACCTTC.

The CDR3 DNA follows: TGTGCCGAGACAGTGAACACTGAAGCTTTCTTT. It yields the protein CAETVNTEAFF. The chain joins TRBV25-1 to TRBJ1-1, with TRBD1 as a possible D gene (5 bases). This CDR3 is 11 amino acids long. Trimming took off 11 bases at V and 0 bases at J, with 7 bases between the two ends. Germline CDR1 and CDR2: MGHDK and SYGVNS. Full variable domain (rest looked up from reference TRBV25-1 and TRBJ1-1): EADIYQTPRYLVIGTGKKITLECSQTMGHDKMYWYQQDPGMELHLIHYSYGVNSTEKGDLSSESTVSRIRTEHFPLTLESARPSHTSQYLCAETVNTEAFFGQGTRLTVV.

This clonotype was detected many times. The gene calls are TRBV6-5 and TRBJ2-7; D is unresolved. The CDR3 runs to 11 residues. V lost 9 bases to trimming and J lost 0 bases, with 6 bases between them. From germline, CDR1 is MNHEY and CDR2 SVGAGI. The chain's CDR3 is CASQSSYEQYF. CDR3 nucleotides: TGTGCCAGTCAGTCCTCCTACGAGCAGTACTTC.

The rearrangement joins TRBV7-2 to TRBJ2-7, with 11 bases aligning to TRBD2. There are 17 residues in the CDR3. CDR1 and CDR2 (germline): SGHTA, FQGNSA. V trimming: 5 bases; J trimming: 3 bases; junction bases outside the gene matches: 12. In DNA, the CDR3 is TGTGCCAGCAGCCAAGATTTCACTAGCGGGAGAATCTACGAGCAGTACTTC. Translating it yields CASSQDFTSGRIYEQYF.

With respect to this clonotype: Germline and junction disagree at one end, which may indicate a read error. In DNA form, the CDR3 reads TGCGCCAGCAGCCAAGATGGCTGGGAATACACTGAAGCTTTCTTT. This encodes CASSQDGWEYTEAFF. J is TRBJ1-1 and V is TRBV7-2; D uncertain. The CDR3 consists of 15 residues. Germline CDR1 SGHTA, CDR2 FQGNSA.

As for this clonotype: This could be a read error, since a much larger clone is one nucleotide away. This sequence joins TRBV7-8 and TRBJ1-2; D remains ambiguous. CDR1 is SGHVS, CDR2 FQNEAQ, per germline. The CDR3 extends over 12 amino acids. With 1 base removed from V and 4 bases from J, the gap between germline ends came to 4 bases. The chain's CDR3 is CASSLELYGYTF. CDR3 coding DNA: TGTGCCAGCAGCTTAGAACTCTATGGCTACACCTTC.

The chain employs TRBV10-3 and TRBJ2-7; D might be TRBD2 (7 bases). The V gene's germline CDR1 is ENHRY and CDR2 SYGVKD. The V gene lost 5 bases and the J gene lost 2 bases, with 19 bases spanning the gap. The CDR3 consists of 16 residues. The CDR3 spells CAISRQGRAKPYEQYF. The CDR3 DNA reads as TGTGCCATCAGTAGGCAGGGGAGGGCCAAACCCTACGAGCAGTACTTC.

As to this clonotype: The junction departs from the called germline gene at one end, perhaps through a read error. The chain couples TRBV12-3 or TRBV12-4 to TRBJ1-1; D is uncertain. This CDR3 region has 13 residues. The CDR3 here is CARSLVSNTEAFF. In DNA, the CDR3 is TGTGCCAGGAGTTTGGTCAGCAACACTGAAGCTTTCTTT.

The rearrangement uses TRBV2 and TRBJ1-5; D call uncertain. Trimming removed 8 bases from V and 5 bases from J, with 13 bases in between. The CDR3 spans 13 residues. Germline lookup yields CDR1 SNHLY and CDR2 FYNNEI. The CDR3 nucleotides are TGTGCCAGCTCACCTACCATCGATCAGCCCCAGCATTTT. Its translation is CASSPTIDQPQHF.

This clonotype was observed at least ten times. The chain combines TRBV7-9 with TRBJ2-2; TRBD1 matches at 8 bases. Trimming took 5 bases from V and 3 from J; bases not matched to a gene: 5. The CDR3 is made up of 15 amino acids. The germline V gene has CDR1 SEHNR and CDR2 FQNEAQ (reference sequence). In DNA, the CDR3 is TGTGCCAGCAGCGCTGACAGGGGTGACACCGGGGAGCTGTTTTTT. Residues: CASSADRGDTGELFF.

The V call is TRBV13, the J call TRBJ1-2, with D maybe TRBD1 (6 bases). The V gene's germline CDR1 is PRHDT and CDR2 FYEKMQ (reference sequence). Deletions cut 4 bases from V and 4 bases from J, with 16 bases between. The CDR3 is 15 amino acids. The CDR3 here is CASSSTRTGPYGYTF. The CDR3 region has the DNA TGTGCCAGCAGCTCGACGCGCACAGGGCCCTATGGCTACACCTTC.

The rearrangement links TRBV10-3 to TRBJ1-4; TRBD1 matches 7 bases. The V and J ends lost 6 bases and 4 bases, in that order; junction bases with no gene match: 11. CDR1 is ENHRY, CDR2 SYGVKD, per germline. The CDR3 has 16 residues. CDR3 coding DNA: TGTGCCATCAGCCCATCTCAGGGGGGGGTTAATGAAAAACTGTTTTTT. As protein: CAISPSQGGVNEKLFF.

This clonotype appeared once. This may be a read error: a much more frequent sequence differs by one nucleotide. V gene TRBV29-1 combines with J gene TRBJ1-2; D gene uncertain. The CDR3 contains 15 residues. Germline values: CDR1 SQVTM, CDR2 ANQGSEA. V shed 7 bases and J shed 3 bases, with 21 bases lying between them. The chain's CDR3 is CSAGRDIPSDYGYTF. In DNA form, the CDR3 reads TGCAGCGCCGGAAGAGACATACCTAGTGACTATGGCTACACCTTC. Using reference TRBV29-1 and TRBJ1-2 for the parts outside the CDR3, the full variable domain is SAVISQKPSRDICQRGTSLTIQCQVDSQVTMMFWYRQQPGQSLTLIATANQGSEATYESGFVIDKFPISRPNLTFSTLTVSNMSPEDSSIYLCSAGRDIPSDYGYTFGSGTRLTVV.

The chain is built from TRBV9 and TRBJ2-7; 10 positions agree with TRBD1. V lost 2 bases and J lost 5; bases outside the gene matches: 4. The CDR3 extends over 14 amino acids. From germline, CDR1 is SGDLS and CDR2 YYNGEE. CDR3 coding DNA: TGTGCCAGCAGCGTGGGACAGGGGAGCCACGAGCAGTACTTC. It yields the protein CASSVGQGSHEQYF.

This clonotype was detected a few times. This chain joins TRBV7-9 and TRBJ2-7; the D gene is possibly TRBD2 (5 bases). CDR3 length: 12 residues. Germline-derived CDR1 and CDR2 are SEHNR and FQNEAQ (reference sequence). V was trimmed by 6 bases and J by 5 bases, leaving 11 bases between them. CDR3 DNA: TGTGCCAGCAGTTTTGCGGGCCACGAGCAGTACTTC. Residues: CASSFAGHEQYF.

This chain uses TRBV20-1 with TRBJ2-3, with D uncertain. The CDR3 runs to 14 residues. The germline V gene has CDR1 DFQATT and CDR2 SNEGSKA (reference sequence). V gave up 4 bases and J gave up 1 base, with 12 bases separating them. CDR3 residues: CSATLVAGTDTQYF. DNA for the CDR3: TGCAGTGCTACCCTAGTGGCCGGCACAGATACGCAGTATTTT.

In DNA form, the CDR3 reads TGCAGTGCTAGAGCCTCCGGGGTTAGCAATCAGCCCCAGCATTTT. As protein: CSARASGVSNQPQHF. The gene calls are TRBV20-1 and TRBJ1-5, with unresolved D. V was clipped by 1 base and J by 0 bases, with 10 bases between them. There are 15 residues in the CDR3. From germline, CDR1 is DFQATT and CDR2 SNEGSKA (reference sequence).

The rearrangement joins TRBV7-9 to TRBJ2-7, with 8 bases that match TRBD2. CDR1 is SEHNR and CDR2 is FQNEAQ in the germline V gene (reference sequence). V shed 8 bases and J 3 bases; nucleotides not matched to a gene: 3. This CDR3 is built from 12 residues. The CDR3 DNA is TGTGCCAGCCGGGGGGGGTACTACGAGCAGTACTTC. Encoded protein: CASRGGYYEQYF.